What follows is one T cell receptor (beta chain) and its context. The antigen it binds to is not known. The sample holds no much larger clone one base away, and base qualities are not on file. TCRbeta CDR3 regions were amplified from genomic DNA by means of the immunoSEQ Assay, a bias-controlled multiplex PCR. The paper's processing steps were these. The number of nucleated cells in each sample was estimated from the amplification of reference gene primers within the assay. Sequence reads were collapsed and filtered to measure the absolute abundance of every unique TCRbeta CDR3 rearrangement. For each sample, productive Simpson clonality was calculated as the square root of Simpson's diversity index across productive rearrangements. The clones in this table, taken by TCRdb from immuneACCESS, are in-frame only. Not every clone is retained; where verified, under half of the shortfall comes from an unresolved V gene, and the cause of the rest is unknown. V, J and clone size are taken as reported in that table, and D and trimming were inferred from the DNA itself. Recorded for this sample are 30,000 to 40,000 clones; 84% of them occurred a single time. The ten largest clones add up to around 1.6% of the sample.

At one collaborating source in Seattle, patients were enrolled during active infection and were followed longitudinally through the course of disease. The collaborating institutions used their own protocols to collect whole blood in K2EDTA tubes. For TCRbeta analysis, collaborators shipped samples in one of three forms: frozen whole blood, isolated PBMCs, or DNA extracted from either of those sample types. The data were taken from a study of blood T cell repertoires in COVID-19 (dated by TCRdb to the early 2020s). Regarding the complete study: Samples from collaborators originated in the United States, Italy and Spain and spanned both the acute and convalescent phases of COVID-19. Subjects who had been exposed to COVID-19, were actively infected with it, or had recovered from it provided the deeply sampled blood TCRbeta repertoires that made up the dataset. Sample metadata almost always included a de-identified subject ID, COVID-19 status, age in years and sex. The repertoires were made available in a free public database intended to serve as a resource for research on the immune response to SARS-CoV-2. Samples came from the ongoing ImmuneRACE study (first 160 participants) plus 1,254 subjects from 6 global collaborators. The prospective study material was composed of cDNA or gDNA derived from T cells, B-cell-depleted T cells, or PBMCs. Where available, HLA class I and class II types were taken from metadata supplied by the sample provider and were not determined by assay-based typing.

Study-wide conclusions, independent of this receptor: How much clinical and demographic metadata was included differed by source and by participant, and the metadata was provided uncurated.

The source material was peripheral blood. This TCR derives from a man aged 55 to 70 with COVID-19, enrolled during active disease.

The encoded CDR3 is CASSPQGTGNNSPLHF. The sequence in DNA is TGTGCCAGCAGCCCCCAAGGGACAGGGAATAATTCACCCCTCCACTTT. The chain was built from TRBV7-9 and TRBJ1-6; a stretch of 9 junction bases matches TRBD1. CDR1 is given as SEHNR and CDR2 as FQNEAQ, both from the germline V gene (reference sequence). The cysteine opens and the phenylalanine closes a CDR3 of 16 amino acids. This entry keeps only the CDR3 DNA: 48 bases, framed from base 1. Trimming leaves V shorter by 5 bases and J shorter by 5 bases, with the junction holding 7 bases beyond the gene matches. The variable domain in full, with residues beyond the CDR3 obtained from the reference TRBV7-9 and TRBJ1-6 genes, is DTGVSQNPRHKITKRGQNVTFRCDPISEHNRLYWYRQTLGQGPEFLTYFQNEAQLEKSRLLSDRFSAERPKGSFSTLEIQRTEQGDSAMYLCASSPQGTGNNSPLHFGNGTRLTVT.